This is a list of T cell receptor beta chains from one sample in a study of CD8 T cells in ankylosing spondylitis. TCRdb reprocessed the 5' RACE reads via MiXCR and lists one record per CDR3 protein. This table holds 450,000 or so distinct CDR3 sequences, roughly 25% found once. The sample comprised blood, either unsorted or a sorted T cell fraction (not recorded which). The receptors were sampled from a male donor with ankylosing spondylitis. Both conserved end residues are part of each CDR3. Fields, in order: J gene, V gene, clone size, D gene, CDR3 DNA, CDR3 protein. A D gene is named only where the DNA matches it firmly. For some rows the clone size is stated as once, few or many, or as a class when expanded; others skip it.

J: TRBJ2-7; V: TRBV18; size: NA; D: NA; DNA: TGTGCCAGCTCACCGAGGCGGGAACTTTTGTACGAGCAGTACTTC; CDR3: CASSPRRELLYEQYF
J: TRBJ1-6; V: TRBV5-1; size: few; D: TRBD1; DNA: TGCGCCAGCAGCTTGAACAGGGGCGCTTCACCCCTCCACTTT; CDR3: CASSLNRGASPLHF
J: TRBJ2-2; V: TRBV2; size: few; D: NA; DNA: TGTGCCAGCAGTCCCGGGGAGGCGCTATCCGGGGAGCTGTTTTTT; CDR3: CASSPGEALSGELFF
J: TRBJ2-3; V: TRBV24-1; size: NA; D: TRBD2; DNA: TGTGCCACCAGGGAAGCGGGGGACACAGATACGCAGTATTTT; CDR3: CATREAGDTDTQYF
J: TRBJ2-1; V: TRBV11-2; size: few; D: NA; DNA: TGTGCCACCGGCCCCGAGACAGCCTACAATGAGCAGTTCTTC; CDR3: CATGPETAYNEQFF
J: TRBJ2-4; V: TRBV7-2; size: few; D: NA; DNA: TGTGCCAGCAGCTTATTCACAGGGAAATACAAAAACATTCAGTACTTC; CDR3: CASSLFTGKYKNIQYF
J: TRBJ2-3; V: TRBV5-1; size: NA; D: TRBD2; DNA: TGCGCCAGCAGTTACGGACTAGCGGGAGTGAGAGATACGCAGTATTTT; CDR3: CASSYGLAGVRDTQYF
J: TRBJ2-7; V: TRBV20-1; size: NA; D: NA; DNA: TGCAGTGCTATGGGCAGAAGCTCCTACGAGCAGTACTTC; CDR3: CSAMGRSSYEQYF
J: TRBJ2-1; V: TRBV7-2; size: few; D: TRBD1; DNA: TGTGCCAGCAGCTCCCAGGGGGCGGGCACCTACAATGAGCAGTTCTTC; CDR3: CASSSQGAGTYNEQFF
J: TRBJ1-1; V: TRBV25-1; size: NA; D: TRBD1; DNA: TGTGCCAGCAGTGACCAGACAGGGTTCTTGGCAGCTTTCTTT; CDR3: CASSDQTGFLAAFF
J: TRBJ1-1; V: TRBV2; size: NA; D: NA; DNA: TGTGCCAGCAAGGTTGAGAAGAACACTGAAGCTTTCTTT; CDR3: CASKVEKNTEAFF
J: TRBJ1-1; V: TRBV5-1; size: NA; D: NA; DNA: TGCGCCAGCAGCCTCTCTAGACGCATGAACACTGAAGCTTTCTTT; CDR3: CASSLSRRMNTEAFF
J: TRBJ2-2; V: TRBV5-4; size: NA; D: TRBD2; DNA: TGTGCCAGCAGCCTAGGGACTAGCGGTATGAACACCGGGGAGCTGTTTTTT; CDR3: CASSLGTSGMNTGELFF
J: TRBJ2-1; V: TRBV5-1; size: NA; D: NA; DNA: TGCGCCAGCAGCTTGGCCCAGAGGTTGGATGAGCAGTTCTTC; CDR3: CASSLAQRLDEQFF
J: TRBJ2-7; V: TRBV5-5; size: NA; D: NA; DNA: TGTGCCAGCAGCCCCGGTGACAAGAGCTCCTACGAGCAGTACTTC; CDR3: CASSPGDKSSYEQYF
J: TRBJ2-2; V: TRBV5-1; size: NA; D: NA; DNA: TGCGCCAGCAGCCCCTCCATTGGCGGGACGAACACCGGGGAGCTGTTTTTT; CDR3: CASSPSIGGTNTGELFF
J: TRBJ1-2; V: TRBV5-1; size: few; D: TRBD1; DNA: TGCGCCAGCAGCCAGGACAGGGGGCGATCTAACTATGGCTACACCTTC; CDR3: CASSQDRGRSNYGYTF
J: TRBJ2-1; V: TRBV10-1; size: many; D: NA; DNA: TGCGCCAGCAGCGTTTCAAGCTATGAGCAGTTCTTC; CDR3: CASSVSSYEQFF
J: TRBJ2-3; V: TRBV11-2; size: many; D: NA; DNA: TGTGCCAGCAGCCCGACGCGAGGGAGATACCCAGATACGCAGTATTTT; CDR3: CASSPTRGRYPDTQYF
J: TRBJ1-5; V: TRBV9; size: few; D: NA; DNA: TGTGCCAGCAGTGTCGGGGGAGGAGGTCAGCCCCAGCATTTT; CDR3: CASSVGGGGQPQHF
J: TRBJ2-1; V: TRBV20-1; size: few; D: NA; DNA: TGCAGTGCCGTAAGCTATAGCGGCAATGAGCAGTTCTTC; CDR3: CSAVSYSGNEQFF
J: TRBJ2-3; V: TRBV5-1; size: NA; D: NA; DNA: TGCGCCAGCAGCGACCGGGCCACAGATACGCAGTATTTT; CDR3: CASSDRATDTQYF
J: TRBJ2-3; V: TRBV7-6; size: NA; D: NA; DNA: TGTGCCAGCAGTCCAGCGACCAGTACAGATACGCAGTATTTT; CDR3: CASSPATSTDTQYF
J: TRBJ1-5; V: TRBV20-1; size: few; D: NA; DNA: TGCAGTGCTAGAGAAGGGCCGGGGCAGCCCCAGCATTTT; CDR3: CSAREGPGQPQHF
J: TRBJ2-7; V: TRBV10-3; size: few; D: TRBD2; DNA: TGTGCCATCAGTGATAGCGGGAGGGACGATTACGAGCAGTACTTC; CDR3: CAISDSGRDDYEQYF
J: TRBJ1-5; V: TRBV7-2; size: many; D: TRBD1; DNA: TGTGCCAGCAGCCAGGGGGCGCGGGAAGGTCAGCCCCAGCATTTT; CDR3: CASSQGAREGQPQHF
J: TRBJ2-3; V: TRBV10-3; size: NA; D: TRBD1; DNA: TGTGCCATCAGTGGGGACAGGGGTAGCACAGATACGCAGTATTTT; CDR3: CAISGDRGSTDTQYF
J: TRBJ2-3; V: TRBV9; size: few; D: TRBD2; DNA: TGTGCCAGCAGCGTAGGGGCTAGCGGGAGGTTGACAGATACGCAGTATTTT; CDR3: CASSVGASGRLTDTQYF
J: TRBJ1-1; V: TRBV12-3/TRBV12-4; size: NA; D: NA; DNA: TGTGCCAGCAGCTGGGGCGCGGACACTGAAGCTTTCTTT; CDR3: CASSWGADTEAFF
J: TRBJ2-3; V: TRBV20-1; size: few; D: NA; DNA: TGCAGTGCTAGACCCCGGGAATCTAGCACAGATACGCAGTATTTT; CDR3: CSARPRESSTDTQYF
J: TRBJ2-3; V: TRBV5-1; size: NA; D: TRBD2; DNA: TGCGCCAGCAGCTTTAAAGACGCTAGCGGGACCACAGATACGCAGTATTTT; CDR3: CASSFKDASGTTDTQYF
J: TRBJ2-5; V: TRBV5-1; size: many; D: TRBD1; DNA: TGCGCCAGCAACACCCGGACAGGCGCCGGTGAGGAGACCCAGTACTTC; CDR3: CASNTRTGAGEETQYF
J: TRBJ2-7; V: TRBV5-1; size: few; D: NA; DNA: TGCGCCAGCAGCTTGTCTAGCGAATCCTACGAGCAGTACTTC; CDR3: CASSLSSESYEQYF
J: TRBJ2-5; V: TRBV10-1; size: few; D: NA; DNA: TGCGCCAGCAGTGAGTCGAACGGGAAACTAGGGACCCAGTACTTC; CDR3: CASSESNGKLGTQYF
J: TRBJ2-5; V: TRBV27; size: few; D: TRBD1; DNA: TGTGCCAGCAGTTCGCAGGGGGCCCAAGAGACCCAGTACTTC; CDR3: CASSSQGAQETQYF
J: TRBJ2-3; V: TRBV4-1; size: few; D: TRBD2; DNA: TGCGCCAGCAGCCAAGATCCTAGCGGGAGAGGTGATACGCAGTATTTT; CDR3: CASSQDPSGRGDTQYF
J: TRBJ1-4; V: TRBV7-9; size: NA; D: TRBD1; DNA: TGTGCCAGCAGCTTAGCTACAGGGGGTTTTAATGAAAAACTGTTTTTT; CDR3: CASSLATGGFNEKLFF
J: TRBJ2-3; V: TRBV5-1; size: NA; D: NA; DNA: TGCGCCAGCAGCTTGGACTCCCCGAGGGAGACGCAGTATTTT; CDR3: CASSLDSPRETQYF
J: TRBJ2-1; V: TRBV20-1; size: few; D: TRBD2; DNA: TGCAGTGCTAGAGGAGCGGGGGCAAGCTCCTACAATGAGCAGTTCTTC; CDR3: CSARGAGASSYNEQFF
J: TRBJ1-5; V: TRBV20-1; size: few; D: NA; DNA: TGCAGTGCCACTCCATTGGGTGGGAATCAGCCCCAGCATTTT; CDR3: CSATPLGGNQPQHF
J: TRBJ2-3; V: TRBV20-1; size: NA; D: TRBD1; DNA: TGCAGTGCTAGTTCAGGGGGTGAAGATACGCAGTATTTT; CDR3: CSASSGGEDTQYF
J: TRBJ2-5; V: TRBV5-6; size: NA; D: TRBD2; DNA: TGTGCCAGCAGCTCGCCTTTGACTAGCGGTTGGGAGACCCAGTACTTC; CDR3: CASSSPLTSGWETQYF
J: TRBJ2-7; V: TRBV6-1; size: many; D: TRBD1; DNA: TGTGCCAGCACTCACCGGGACAGATTGGTCGAGCAGTACTTC; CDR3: CASTHRDRLVEQYF
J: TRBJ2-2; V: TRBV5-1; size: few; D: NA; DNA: TGCGCCAGCAGCGCTATCGGTAGTCGGAACACCGGGGAGCTGTTTTTT; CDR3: CASSAIGSRNTGELFF
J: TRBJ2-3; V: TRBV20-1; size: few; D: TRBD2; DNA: TGCAGTGCTAGACCCCGAAGGGCGGGGGGCACAGATACGCAGTATTTT; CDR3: CSARPRRAGGTDTQYF
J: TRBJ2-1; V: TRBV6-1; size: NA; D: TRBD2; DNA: TGTGCCAGCAGTGCCCGGGCGCTAGCGGGAAACGAGCAGTTCTTC; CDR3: CASSARALAGNEQFF
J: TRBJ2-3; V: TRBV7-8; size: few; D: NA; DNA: TGTGCCAGCAGCCGCCATGCCATGGGCACAGATACGCAGTATTTT; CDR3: CASSRHAMGTDTQYF
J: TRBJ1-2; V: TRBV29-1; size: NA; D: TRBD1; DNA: TGCAGCGTTGACACCGGGACAGGGACACCCTTTGGCTACACCTTC; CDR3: CSVDTGTGTPFGYTF
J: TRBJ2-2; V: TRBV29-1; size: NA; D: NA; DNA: TGCAGCGTTGTCTCGGGGGGCAGCGGCACCGGGGAGCTGTTTTTT; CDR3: CSVVSGGSGTGELFF
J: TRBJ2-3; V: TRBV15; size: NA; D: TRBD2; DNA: TGTGCCACCAGCAGACATACCCTAGCGGGAGGAAGCACAGATACGCAGTATTTT; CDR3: CATSRHTLAGGSTDTQYF
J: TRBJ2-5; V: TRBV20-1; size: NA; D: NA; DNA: TGCAGTGCTAGAAGGAGCGAGTTAGAGACCCAGTACTTC; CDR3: CSARRSELETQYF
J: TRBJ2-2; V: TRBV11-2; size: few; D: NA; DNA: TGTGCCAGCAGCCCCCGTAGCAACACCGGGGAGCTGTTTTTT; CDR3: CASSPRSNTGELFF
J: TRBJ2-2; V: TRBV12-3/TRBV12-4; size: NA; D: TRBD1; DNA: TGTGCCAGCAGTTTAGACCCGACAGGGGTGAACACCGGGGAGCTGTTTTTT; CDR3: CASSLDPTGVNTGELFF
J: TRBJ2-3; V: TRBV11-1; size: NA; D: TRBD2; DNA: TGTGCCAGCAGCTTCGGAGCGGGATACACAGATACGCAGTATTTT; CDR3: CASSFGAGYTDTQYF
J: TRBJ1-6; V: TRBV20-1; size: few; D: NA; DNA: TGCAGTGCTAGGTCGGGACGAGGTTCACCCCTCCACTTT; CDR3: CSARSGRGSPLHF
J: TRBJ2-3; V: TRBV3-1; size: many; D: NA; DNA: TGTGCCAGCAGCCACCGGGAGCCCAGCACAGATACGCAGTATTTT; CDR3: CASSHREPSTDTQYF